This T cell receptor (beta chain) was documented in a study of blood T cell repertoires in COVID-19. About the study: Acute-phase and convalescent COVID-19 samples originated in the United States, Italy and Spain. T cells, B-cell-depleted T cells, or PBMCs supplied cDNA or gDNA.

Per the study methods: Reference gene primer amplification gave estimated nucleated cell counts. Clones were read by immunoSEQ multiplex PCR, and TCRdb kept only the in-frame ones, dropping some. The DNA was the basis for D and trimming; V, J and clone size are from that table. The table shows tens of thousands of clones, with approximately 84% occurring only once. The CDR3 runs 18 residues. With V trimmed by 4 bases and J by 0 bases, 5 bases remained unmatched. The germline gives CDR1 LNHDA, CDR2 SQIVND (reference sequence). Sequencing was performed on peripheral blood. The TCR comes from a man aged 80 or over in a cohort sampled during active COVID-19. V usage is TRBV19 and J usage is TRBJ2-1; 14 nucleotides line up with TRBD2. CDR3 amino acids: CASSKGLAGASSYNEQFF. The CDR3 coding sequence is TGTGCCAGTAGTAAGGGACTAGCGGGAGCGAGCTCCTACAATGAGCAGTTCTTC.